One and the same sample provided the 21 T cell receptor beta chains below, sequenced in a study of early T cells in non-severe SARS-CoV-2 infection. TCRdb fed the 5' RACE reads into MiXCR, producing one record per CDR3 protein. Found here are tens of thousands of distinct CDR3 sequences, 10% to 15% of them singletons; the top ten hold 0.95% to 1.3%. The sample comprised whole blood. The receptor set was obtained from an adult who was a healthcare worker with PCR-confirmed SARS-CoV-2 infection or an uninfected control (not recorded which).

This clonotype was seen at least ten times. The rearrangement joins TRBV24-1 to TRBJ1-2; D gene uncertain. V was trimmed by 4 bases and J by 4 bases, leaving 12 bases between them. This CDR3 has 14 amino acids. CDR1 is KGHDR and CDR2 is SFDVKD in the germline V gene. This chain's CDR3 is CATSDPLLGYGYTF. In DNA form, the CDR3 reads TGTGCCACCAGTGACCCGCTACTAGGCTATGGCTACACCTTC.

This clonotype was found a few times. This chain's CDR3 is CASLYQRSSYEQYF. The DNA for the CDR3 is TGTGCCAGCCTCTACCAGCGGTCCTCCTACGAGCAGTACTTC. The chain has TRBV2 and TRBJ2-7; maybe TRBD2 (5 bases). The CDR3 is made up of 14 amino acids. Trimming cost V 8 bases and J 0 bases, with 14 bases left between them. Germline CDR1 and CDR2: SNHLY and FYNNEI.

The V gene is TRBV9, the J gene TRBJ2-1; 9 nucleotides line up with TRBD2. V lost 4 bases, J lost 0 bases, and 11 bases stayed unmatched. The V gene's germline CDR1 is SGDLS and CDR2 YYNGEE. The CDR3 contains 18 residues. The CDR3 coding sequence is TGTGCCAGCAGCTTGGCGCCCCGGGGACTAGCCTCCTACAATGAGCAGTTCTTC. Translating gives CASSLAPRGLASYNEQFF.

In regard to this clonotype: One base away lies a much larger clone, so this may be a sequencing read error. The genes are TRBV5-1 and TRBJ2-2; D gene unclear. Germline V CDR1 and CDR2: SGHRS, YFSETQ. With 2 bases removed from V and 6 bases from J, the gap between germline ends came to 11 bases. This CDR3 has 14 amino acids. CDR3 region: CASSFKGSAGELFF. Here the CDR3 DNA reads TGCGCCAGCAGCTTCAAAGGGTCGGCCGGGGAGCTGTTTTTT.

This clonotype was picked up many times. The rearrangement joins TRBV3-1 to TRBJ1-3; D may be TRBD1 (6 bases). The CDR3 loop spans 15 amino acids. Germline V gene lookup returns CDR1 LGHDT and CDR2 YNNKEL (reference sequence). Trimming removed 6 bases from V and 2 bases from J, with 14 bases in between. The CDR3 DNA follows: TGTGCCAGCAGTCCCACGACAGGCGCTGGAAACACCATATATTTT. Translating it yields CASSPTTGAGNTIYF.

Ten or more counts support this clonotype. This rearrangement joins TRBV7-6 to TRBJ2-3, with 14 bases identical to TRBD2. The CDR3 runs 17 residues. The germline gives CDR1 SGHVS, CDR2 FNYEAQ. The V and J ends lost 5 bases and 1 base, in that order; junction bases with no gene match: 5. The CDR3 protein is CASSPGTSGGRTDTQYF. In DNA, the CDR3 is TGTGCCAGCAGCCCCGGGACTAGCGGGGGTCGCACAGATACGCAGTATTTT.

This clonotype occurred a few times. The chain has TRBV13 and TRBJ2-7; possibly TRBD1 for D (6 bases). The germline V gene has CDR1 PRHDT and CDR2 FYEKMQ (reference sequence). Trimming left V 3 bases short and J 7 bases short, with 13 bases between. The CDR3 is 13 residues long. CDR3 in DNA: TGTGCCAGCAGCTTGGGGGCCCTTGGGGAGCAGTACTTC. It codes for CASSLGALGEQYF.

This chain connects TRBV3-1 to TRBJ1-2, with 7 bases fitting TRBD1. The CDR3 totals 15 residues. V dropped 5 bases and J dropped 7; count of bases not matched to a gene: 13. CDR1 is LGHDT, CDR2 YNNKEL, per germline (reference sequence). CDR3 sequence: CASSTHNRGSGGYTF. The CDR3 DNA reads as TGTGCCAGCAGCACTCATAACAGGGGATCGGGTGGCTACACCTTC.

This clonotype was observed many times. V and J are TRBV27 and TRBJ1-5, with D tentatively TRBD1 (6 bases). The CDR3 is made up of 13 amino acids. Between the trimmed V and J ends, which lost 4 bases and 3 bases, there was a span of 7 bases. CDR1 is MNHEY and CDR2 is SMNVEV in the germline V gene (reference sequence). The CDR3 region is CASSWGPNQPQHF. Written as DNA, the CDR3 is TGTGCCAGCAGTTGGGGGCCCAATCAGCCCCAGCATTTT.

This clonotype was detected only a few times. The genes are TRBV27 and TRBJ2-2; tentative D call: TRBD2 (5 bases). The CDR3 totals 13 residues. From germline, CDR1 is MNHEY and CDR2 SMNVEV (reference sequence). Trimming took 6 bases from V and 6 from J, leaving 11 bases between them. The CDR3 DNA sequence: TGTGCCAGCAGCCCTCCCGGGGCCGGGGAGCTGTTTTTT. This encodes CASSPPGAGELFF.

V usage is TRBV18 and J usage is TRBJ1-1; D is undetermined. The CDR3 totals 16 residues. The V gene lost 5 bases and the J gene lost 4 bases, with 20 bases spanning the gap. Germline assignment: CDR1 KGHSH and CDR2 LQKENI. The CDR3 sequence: CASSSASVRRSTEAFF. CDR3 DNA: TGTGCCAGCTCATCGGCCTCAGTTAGAAGGAGCACTGAAGCTTTCTTT.

This clonotype was observed a few times. The chain links TRBV5-1 to TRBJ2-6; no clear D. Trimming took off 2 bases at V and 2 bases at J, with 8 bases between the two ends. Germline V CDR1 and CDR2: SGHRS, YFSETQ. This CDR3 is built from 15 residues. The CDR3, as DNA: TGCGCCAGCAGCTTTCAGGACCCTGGGGCCAACGTCCTGACTTTC. The encoded protein is CASSFQDPGANVLTF.

V usage is TRBV7-2 and J usage is TRBJ2-1; D is uncertain. Germline V gene data show CDR1 as SGHTA and CDR2 as FQGNSA. The CDR3 is 15 residues long. V lost 3 bases to trimming and J lost 6 bases, with 15 bases between them. In nucleotides, the CDR3 is TGTGCCAGCAGCTTGACCCAATATTTGGTCAATGAGCAGTTCTTC. This gives the protein CASSLTQYLVNEQFF.

This chain joins TRBV7-2 and TRBJ2-7, with D possibly TRBD2 on 6 matching bases. The CDR3 totals 13 residues. The V gene's germline CDR1 is SGHTA and CDR2 FQGNSA. The V end was cut by 3 bases, the J end by 5 bases, with 11 bases between. CDR3 sequence (DNA): TGTGCCAGCAGCTTCAGGAGGGGCGACGAGCAGTACTTC. This encodes CASSFRRGDEQYF.

The chain couples TRBV4-3 to TRBJ2-3; 14 bases align to TRBD2. CDR1 LGHNA and CDR2 YSLEER come from the germline V gene. This CDR3 spans 18 amino acids. V lost 2 bases, J lost 5 bases, and 9 bases stayed unmatched. CDR3 bases: TGCGCCAGCAGCCAACGACTAGCGGGAGGGCCTAATATAGATACGCAGTATTTT. Its protein product is CASSQRLAGGPNIDTQYF.

There are many counts of this clonotype. The chain combines TRBV20-1 with TRBJ2-7; 9 bases agree with TRBD2. With V trimmed by 5 bases and J by 2 bases, 7 bases remained unmatched. The CDR3 extends over 14 amino acids. The V gene's germline CDR1 is DFQATT and CDR2 SNEGSKA (reference sequence). CDR3 residues: CSAFPLAGTYEQYF. CDR3 bases: TGCAGTGCTTTCCCCCTAGCGGGGACCTACGAGCAGTACTTC.

This clonotype has a count of ten or more. The gene calls are TRBV3-1 and TRBJ2-1; a possible D gene is TRBD2 (6 bases). V gave up 4 bases and J gave up 10 bases, with 35 bases separating them. The V gene's germline CDR1 is LGHDT and CDR2 YNNKEL (reference sequence). The CDR3 is made up of 20 amino acids. The CDR3 nucleotides read TGTGCCAGCAGCCTTATACTGGGAGGCGAAGGAGCTTCGGGTAATGGGGAGCAGTTCTTC. Encoded protein: CASSLILGGEGASGNGEQFF.

Many counts were recorded for this clonotype. A read error may account for a junction end that differs from germline. This chain uses TRBV7-7 with TRBJ2-2; D is unresolved. Per germline, CDR1 SSHAT and CDR2 FNYEAQ (reference sequence). This CDR3 contains 16 residues. CDR3: CASSLGSAPNTGELFF. The CDR3 bases are TGTGCTAGCAGCTTAGGTTCAGCGCCGAACACCGGGGAGCTGTTTTTT.

In DNA, the CDR3 is TGCAGTGCTAGAGCCGGAGGGGAGACCCAGTACTTC. It encodes CSARAGGETQYF. The chain uses TRBV20-1 and TRBJ2-5, with D maybe TRBD2 (6 bases). This CDR3 is 12 amino acids long. The V gene's germline CDR1 is DFQATT and CDR2 SNEGSKA (reference sequence). The germline V and J ends were trimmed by 1 base and 5 bases, with 8 bases remaining between them.

This clonotype was seen a handful of times. V gene TRBV5-1 combines with J gene TRBJ1-4; possible D gene TRBD1, 5 bases. Trimming removed 4 bases from V and 3 bases from J, with 13 bases in between. Germline assignment: CDR1 SGHRS and CDR2 YFSETQ. The CDR3 is made up of 15 amino acids. Written as DNA, the CDR3 is TGCGCCAGCAGCACGGGACGGGGACCTAATGAAAAACTGTTTTTT. Its protein is CASSTGRGPNEKLFF.

This chain connects TRBV7-9 to TRBJ2-7; the D gene is possibly TRBD1 (6 bases). The CDR3 loop spans 13 amino acids. The ends were cut back, 2 bases at V and 5 bases at J, with 10 bases in the middle. Germline CDR1 and CDR2: SEHNR and FQNEAQ (reference sequence). CDR3 region: CASSLTGLNEQYF. DNA for the CDR3: TGTGCCAGCAGCTTAACAGGGCTAAACGAGCAGTACTTC.